The rows below give T cell receptor beta chains drawn from one sample of a study of T-cell reconstitution after alpha-beta-depleted transplantation in children. MiXCR, run by TCRdb on the PCR reads, gives a single entry per CDR3 protein. Of 75,000 to 80,000 distinct CDR3 sequences in the sample, around 18% were seen once. Sequenced material: PBMCs, mostly from graft donor cells, taken 360 days after TCRalphabeta/CD19-depleted stem cell transplant. The receptors here all came from a male patient aged 2-10 years who had a stem cell transplant for acute lymphoblastic leukemia, so the T cells may come from the graft donor. CDR3s include the opening cysteine and the closing phenylalanine or tryptophan. D genes are given only for firm matches. Clone size appears in some rows only: once, few, many, or a class for an expanded clone.

d_gene: .
abundance: many
j_gene: TRBJ2-3
v_gene: TRBV12-3/TRBV12-4
CDR3nt: TGTGCCAGCAGTTTTGGAAGGACGGGTGGGGATACGCAGTATTTT
CDR3aa: CASSFGRTGGDTQYF

d_gene: .
abundance: .
j_gene: TRBJ1-5
v_gene: TRBV12-3/TRBV12-4
CDR3nt: TGTGCCAGCAGTTTAGCCGGGGTCAATCAGCCCCAGCATTTT
CDR3aa: CASSLAGVNQPQHF

d_gene: TRBD1
abundance: once
j_gene: TRBJ2-7
v_gene: TRBV7-9
CDR3nt: TGTGCCAGCAGCTTAGAGGGGACAGCTTACTACGAGCAGTACTTC
CDR3aa: CASSLEGTAYYEQYF

d_gene: TRBD2
abundance: .
j_gene: TRBJ2-1
v_gene: TRBV27
CDR3nt: TGTGCCAGCAAGCGGGGCTCCTACAATGAGCAGTTCTTC
CDR3aa: CASKRGSYNEQFF

d_gene: .
abundance: many
j_gene: TRBJ2-1
v_gene: TRBV27
CDR3nt: TGTGCCAGCAGTCCCACCGGCGGGATCTGGTACAATGAGCAGTTCTTC
CDR3aa: CASSPTGGIWYNEQFF

d_gene: .
abundance: .
j_gene: TRBJ2-5
v_gene: TRBV5-1
CDR3nt: TGCGCCAGCAGCTATGAAGTGATAGAGACCCAGTACTTC
CDR3aa: CASSYEVIETQYF

d_gene: .
abundance: few
j_gene: TRBJ2-2
v_gene: TRBV27
CDR3nt: TGTGCCAGCAGAAGGACCACGAACACCGGGGAGCTGTTTTTT
CDR3aa: CASRRTTNTGELFF

d_gene: .
abundance: .
j_gene: TRBJ2-7
v_gene: TRBV21-1
CDR3nt: TGTGCCAGCAGCGGGCTACTAAACTACGAGCAGTACTTC
CDR3aa: CASSGLLNYEQYF

d_gene: .
abundance: .
j_gene: TRBJ1-4
v_gene: TRBV28
CDR3nt: TGTGCCAGTTGCACCATCGTCACCTATAATGAAAAACTGTTTTTT
CDR3aa: CASCTIVTYNEKLFF

d_gene: TRBD1
abundance: .
j_gene: TRBJ2-7
v_gene: TRBV5-1
CDR3nt: TGCGCCAGCAGCTTGGACCAGGGGGCGAAGTACGAGCAGTACTTC
CDR3aa: CASSLDQGAKYEQYF

d_gene: .
abundance: few
j_gene: TRBJ1-2
v_gene: TRBV7-9
CDR3nt: TGTGCCAGCAGCTTAGATAGTTCGGGGACAAACTATGGCTACACCTTC
CDR3aa: CASSLDSSGTNYGYTF

d_gene: .
abundance: many
j_gene: TRBJ2-7
v_gene: TRBV12-3/TRBV12-4
CDR3nt: TGTGCCAGCAGCCAAAGGGGCAGCTTATCCTACGAGCAGTACTTC
CDR3aa: CASSQRGSLSYEQYF

d_gene: .
abundance: many
j_gene: TRBJ2-5
v_gene: TRBV6-5
CDR3nt: TGTGCCAGCAGTTACTCCCCAACTAGCTTCGAGACCCAGTACTTC
CDR3aa: CASSYSPTSFETQYF

d_gene: TRBD2
abundance: .
j_gene: TRBJ2-5
v_gene: TRBV11-2
CDR3nt: TGTGCCAGCAGCTTAGGCGGAATGGTACTAGCGGGAGGGGAGACCCAGTACTTC
CDR3aa: CASSLGGMVLAGGETQYF

d_gene: TRBD2
abundance: few
j_gene: TRBJ2-1
v_gene: TRBV20-1
CDR3nt: TGCAGTGCTGACGGACTAGCGGACTACAATGAGCAGTTCTTC
CDR3aa: CSADGLADYNEQFF

d_gene: .
abundance: few
j_gene: TRBJ1-1
v_gene: TRBV7-9
CDR3nt: TGTGCCAGCAGTTGGGTTTCGAACACTGAAGCTTTCTTT
CDR3aa: CASSWVSNTEAFF